This TCR beta chain originates from a study of Ad26.COV2.S vaccination and SARS-CoV-2 variants. The study's findings and limits: Breadth of non-spike TCRs did not differ between vaccinees and placebo recipients. There was a possibility that the TCR breadth and depth analyses underestimated total T cell responses.

Germline V gene data show CDR1 as LGHNT and CDR2 as FRNRAP. The V and J ends lost 0 bases and 3 bases respectively, with 17 bases between them. This CDR3 is built from 18 residues. Measured with immunoSEQ multiplex PCR; TCRdb has only the in-frame clones, and not every one. The profile shows about 400,000 clones, roughly 90% of them singletons. On this clone: The antigen remains unidentified.

This sample's treatment: around 19 received Ad26.COV2.S at low or high dose, single or two shots; 5 received placebo; per-sample allocation not given. Samples came from day 63 after the first vaccine or placebo injection. The clonotype originates from a person between 18 and 65 years old who received the Ad26.COV2.S COVID-19 vaccine or a placebo. The chain carries TRBV12-5 and TRBJ2-2; perhaps D is TRBD1 or TRBD2 (5 bases each). Sequencing used peripheral blood, obtained in a trial of Ad26.COV2.S vaccine versus placebo. The DNA for the CDR3 is TGTGCTAGTGGTTTGGTACCCGGGGCAGGGCAGTACACCGGGGAGCTGTTTTTT. Translating it yields CASGLVPGAGQYTGELFF.